A single sample is the source of the 31 T cell receptor beta chains below, sequenced in a study of blood T cell repertoires in COVID-19 (dated by TCRdb to the early 2020s). Library preparation employed the immunoSEQ multiplex PCR assay. Sourced from immuneACCESS, this table was stored by TCRdb with only in-frame sequences that have V and J called. A share of the clones is absent; for the studies checked, an unresolved V gene accounts for under half, and the remainder has no known explanation. In all, the sample holds 250,000 or so clones, and 88% of those were seen once. The ten largest clones add up to just under 6.5% of the sample. Sequenced: peripheral blood. The receptors were gathered from a woman aged 25-40 years with COVID-19, enrolled during active disease.

The chain recombines TRBV25-1 with TRBJ2-5, with a tentative D call TRBD1 (7 bases). This CDR3 is built from 14 residues. Germline V gene sequence: CDR1 MGHDK, CDR2 SYGVNS. V was trimmed by 3 bases and J by 7 bases, leaving 15 bases between them. The CDR3: CASSDSDREVTQYF. CDR3 DNA sequence: TGTGCCAGCAGTGACTCCGACAGGGAGGTGACCCAGTACTTC.

V gene TRBV6-4 combines with J gene TRBJ2-1, with 13 bases identical to TRBD2. J lost 4 bases, V lost 4 bases, and 1 base had no gene match. This CDR3 is built from 15 residues. CDR1 and CDR2 from the germline V gene are MRHNA and SNTAGT. CDR3 sequence reads: CASSGGLAGYNEQFF. DNA of the CDR3: TGTGCCAGCAGTGGGGGACTAGCGGGGTACAATGAGCAGTTCTTC.

Points on this clone: The junction departs from germline at one end; a sequencing error may be responsible. The genes are TRBV27 and TRBJ2-7; a possible D gene is TRBD2 (7 bases). CDR1 and CDR2 from the germline V gene are MNHEY and SMNVEV (reference sequence). CDR3 length equals 15 residues. The CDR3 spells CASSLGGAGFYGQYF. The DNA of the CDR3 is TGTGCCAGCAGTTTAGGGGGGGCGGGGTTCTACGGGCAGTACTTC.

This chain connects TRBV2 to TRBJ2-7, with 10 bases matching TRBD2. The germline CDR1 and CDR2 sequences are SNHLY and FYNNEI. The CDR3 runs to 14 residues. J lost 0 bases, V lost 4 bases, and 0 bases had no gene match. The CDR3 DNA reads as TGTGCCAGCAGTGGACTAGCGGGCTCCTACGAGCAGTACGTC. Translating gives CASSGLAGSYEQYV.

This clone was seen just once. CDR3 region: CASSLGVRRGGYSSYEQYV. CDR3 DNA sequence: TGTGCCAGCAGCTTAGGGGTTCGGCGGGGAGGCTACAGCTCCTACGAGCAGTACGTC. The chain has TRBV7-8 and TRBJ2-7; TRBD2 might be the D (6 bases). V lost 1 base to trimming and J lost 0 bases, with 22 bases between them. The CDR3 loop spans 19 amino acids. Germline CDR1 is SGHVS and CDR2 is FQNEAQ.

The chain has TRBV5-8 and TRBJ2-1; 8 bases agree with TRBD1. The V gene end was trimmed by 5 bases and the J gene end by 7 bases; junction bases not matched to a gene: 11. The CDR3 length is 15 residues. Looked up from germline, CDR1 is SGHTS and CDR2 is YDEGEE. CDR3 amino acids: CASSRARGRRNEQFF. CDR3 in DNA: TGTGCCAGCAGTCGTGCCAGGGGGCGTCGTAATGAGCAGTTCTTC.

This chain uses TRBV19 with TRBJ2-3, with 8 positions matching TRBD1. Trimming at V came to 4 bases and at J to 3 bases, leaving 6 bases not matched to a gene. This CDR3 comprises 15 residues. The germline V gene encodes CDR1 LNHDA and CDR2 SQIVND (reference sequence). CDR3 in DNA: TGTGCCAGTAGTACCCCCAGGGGGCGGACAGATACGCAGTATTTT. Translation: CASSTPRGRTDTQYF.

The CDR3 DNA reads TGTGCCAGCAGCCAAGAACCTTATCGTCGGACAGATACGCAGTATTTT. Amino acids: CASSQEPYRRTDTQYF. The rearrangement links TRBV3-1 (or the pseudogene TRBV3-2) to TRBJ2-3; D uncertain. Trimming shortened V by 0 bases and J by 3 bases, and 13 bases separated the two germline ends. Germline loops: CDR1 LGHDT, CDR2 YNNKEL (reference sequence). The CDR3 totals 16 residues.

V and J are TRBV4-3 and TRBJ2-1, with 11 bases fitting TRBD2. The CDR3 runs 16 residues. The junction had 7 bases not matched to a gene; V was cut back by 0 bases and J by 9 bases. CDR1 and CDR2 (germline): LGHNA, YSLEER. CDR3: CASSQDQLAGAGEQFF. CDR3 nucleotide sequence: TGCGCCAGCAGCCAAGATCAACTAGCGGGAGCGGGTGAGCAGTTCTTC.

J is TRBJ2-2 and V is TRBV24-1; D gene uncertain. Trimming shortened V by 9 bases and J by 3 bases, and 10 bases separated the two germline ends. The CDR3 sequence is 13 residues long. CDR1 is KGHDR, CDR2 SFDVKD, per germline. The CDR3 sequence is CATSLGYTGELFF. DNA for the CDR3: TGTGCCACCTCCCTGGGCTACACCGGGGAGCTGTTTTTT.

The table lists this clone with a count of one. V and J are TRBV21-1 and TRBJ2-2; TRBD2 reflects the table's D call only, with no check against the DNA. TRBV21-1 is a pseudogene locus. The CDR3 is 21 amino acids. This CDR3 reads CASSKQRVEGRGRTSYIKLFF. The CDR3 nucleotides are TGTGCCAGCAGCAAGCAAAGAGTAGAGGGTCGCGGGCGGACTAGCTACATTAAGCTGTTTTTT.

This chain joins TRBV7-8 and TRBJ2-3; D perhaps matches TRBD2 (5 bases). CDR3 length equals 15 residues. In germline, CDR1 is SGHVS, CDR2 FQNEAQ. V dropped 1 base and J dropped 2 bases, with 10 bases sitting between them. This CDR3 reads CASSLVGGSTDTQYF. Written as DNA, the CDR3 is TGTGCCAGCAGCTTAGTCGGAGGCTCCACAGATACGCAGTATTTT.

In DNA, the CDR3 is TGTGCCAGCAGCGAAGGGACAGGGTCGGTTTCGGAAGCTTTCTTT. Encoded protein: CASSEGTGSVSEAFF. The chain couples TRBV9 to TRBJ1-1; 9 bases line up with TRBD1. V gave up 3 bases and J gave up 8 bases; unmatched junction bases: 11. The CDR3 is 15 residues long. Germline CDR1 and CDR2: SGDLS and YYNGEE.

J is TRBJ2-1 and V is TRBV15; the D gene is possibly TRBD2 (5 bases). This CDR3 has 15 amino acids. Trimming stripped 3 bases from V and 5 bases from J, with 14 bases between. Germline values: CDR1 LNHNV, CDR2 YYDKDF (reference sequence). Here the CDR3 reads CATSRREQVDNEQFF. The CDR3 region has the DNA TGTGCCACCAGCAGGAGGGAGCAGGTGGACAATGAGCAGTTCTTC.

This clone was counted between two and nine times. V usage is TRBV14 and J usage is TRBJ2-1; 7 bases are shared with TRBD2. Germline trimming cut 1 base from V and 2 bases from J; bases unmatched to any gene: 5. Germline V CDR1 and CDR2: SGHDN, FVKESK. This CDR3 contains 16 residues. CDR3 sequence reads: CASSQVAGAPYNEQFF. The CDR3 DNA follows: TGTGCCAGCAGCCAAGTTGCGGGAGCCCCCTACAATGAGCAGTTCTTC.

CDR3 sequence reads: CASSLDFDREQFF. CDR3 bases: TGCGCCAGCAGCTTGGATTTCGACAGGGAGCAGTTCTTC. J is TRBJ2-1 and V is TRBV5-1; TRBD1 might be the D (6 bases). The V end was cut by 0 bases, the J end by 10 bases, with 11 bases between. This CDR3 contains 13 residues. Per the germline V gene, CDR1 is SGHRS and CDR2 is YFSETQ. The whole variable domain, remainder taken from reference TRBV5-1 and TRBJ2-1, is KAGVTQTPRYLIKTRGQQVTLSCSPISGHRSVSWYQQTPGQGLQFLFEYFSETQRNKGNFPGRFSGRQFSNSRSEMNVSTLELGDSALYLCASSLDFDREQFFGPGTRLTVL.

The chain links TRBV10-2 to TRBJ2-1, with 7 bases lining up with TRBD1. The CDR3 runs to 15 residues. Per the germline V gene, CDR1 is WSHSY and CDR2 is SAAADI. Trimming at V came to 6 bases and at J to 3 bases, leaving 8 bases not matched to a gene. The CDR3 reads CASRGTGVGYNEQFF. DNA for the CDR3: TGCGCCAGCAGGGGTACAGGGGTGGGCTACAATGAGCAGTTCTTC.

The rearrangement joins TRBV11-3 to TRBJ1-2; 7 positions agree with TRBD1. V was pared by 3 bases and J by 10 bases, with 2 bases of the junction left unmatched. The CDR3 consists of 11 residues. Germline V gives CDR1 SGHNT, CDR2 YENEEA. CDR3 amino acids: CASSLGQTYTF. The CDR3 region has the DNA TGTGCCAGCAGCTTGGGACAGACCTACACCTTC.

V gene TRBV9 combines with J gene TRBJ1-5; no clear D. The CDR3 has 14 residues. CDR1 and CDR2 from the germline V gene are SGDLS and YYNGEE. V was shortened by 4 bases and J by 2 bases, with 10 bases between the two germline ends. The CDR3 DNA follows: TGTGCCAGCAGCCAACGAGAGGGCAATCAGCCCCAGCATTTT. This encodes CASSQREGNQPQHF.

This sequence joins TRBV6-4 and TRBJ2-1; TRBD2 matches 12 bases. The CDR3 sequence is 16 residues long. The germline gives CDR1 MRHNA, CDR2 SNTAGT. V lost 6 bases and J lost 5; bases outside the gene matches: 8. CDR3 nucleotides: TGTGCCAGCAGCCTGACTAGCGGGAGTGGGAACAATGAGCAGTTCTTC. It yields the protein CASSLTSGSGNNEQFF.

The genes are TRBV7-6 and TRBJ2-1, with a tentative D call TRBD1 (5 bases). Trimming removed 0 bases at V and 0 bases at J, with 12 bases between. Germline CDR1 reads SGHVS; CDR2 reads FNYEAQ. CDR3 length equals 17 residues. This chain's CDR3 is CASSLASGISSYNEQFF. For the CDR3, the DNA is TGTGCCAGCAGCTTAGCCTCAGGGATTAGCTCCTACAATGAGCAGTTCTTC. The entire variable domain, with the rest obtained from reference TRBV7-6 and TRBJ2-1, is as follows: GAGVSQSPRYKVTKRGQDVALRCDPISGHVSLYWYRQALGQGPEFLTYFNYEAQQDKSGLPNDRFSAERPEGSISTLTIQRTEQRDSAMYRCASSLASGISSYNEQFFGPGTRLTVL.

The chain links TRBV5-1 to TRBJ1-2; 12 bases align to TRBD1. Per the germline V gene, CDR1 is SGHRS and CDR2 is YFSETQ. There are 17 residues in the CDR3. With 0 bases clipped from V and 6 bases from J, the junction kept 9 bases outside the gene matches. CDR3 residues: CASSLESTGQGADGYTF. CDR3 in DNA: TGCGCCAGCAGCTTGGAGAGCACGGGACAGGGGGCTGATGGCTACACCTTC.

The chain carries TRBV23-1 and TRBJ1-3, with D perhaps TRBD1 (5 bases). TRBV23-1 is sorted into the ORF group, with uncertain function. CDR3 length equals 19 residues. The V gene lost 1 base and the J gene lost 0 bases, with 19 bases spanning the gap. CDR3 sequence: CASSQYRGDRYFSGNTIYF. CDR3 bases: TGCGCCAGCAGTCAATATCGTGGTGACAGATATTTCTCTGGAAACACCATATATTTT.

The V gene is TRBV18, the J gene TRBJ2-7; 8 positions agree with TRBD2. V lost 2 bases, J lost 3 bases, and 9 bases stayed unmatched. Germline assignment: CDR1 KGHSH and CDR2 LQKENI. The CDR3 has 16 residues. The CDR3 reads CASSPSGLAGNYEQYV. CDR3 in DNA: TGTGCCAGCTCACCAAGCGGTTTAGCGGGAAACTACGAGCAGTACGTC.

This clone was found a few times. This chain connects TRBV3-1 (or the pseudogene TRBV3-2) to TRBJ2-1, with 7 bases lining up with TRBD2. The J segment lost 10 bases and the V segment lost 1 base, leaving 7 bases of the junction unmatched. This CDR3 is 14 amino acids long. CDR1 and CDR2 from the germline V gene are LGHDT and YNNKEL (reference sequence). CDR3: CASSQGVLAAEQFF. The CDR3 nucleotides are TGTGCCAGCAGCCAAGGAGTCCTAGCGGCAGAGCAGTTCTTC.

This chain uses TRBV18 with TRBJ1-1, with 8 bases fitting TRBD1. This CDR3 has 16 residues. Unmatched junction bases numbered 9, after V lost 1 base and J lost 5 bases. Germline V gene sequence: CDR1 KGHSH, CDR2 LQKENI. In DNA form, the CDR3 reads TGTGCCAGCTCACCACTCCTCGGACAGGGCGGAACTGAAGCTTTCTTT. It translates to CASSPLLGQGGTEAFF.

The chain links TRBV28 to TRBJ1-5; 9 bases agree with TRBD1. V lost 6 bases to trimming and J lost 4 bases; unmatched junction nucleotides: 13. CDR1 and CDR2 (germline): MDHEN, SYDVKM. This CDR3 region has 17 residues. CDR3 loop: CASRDQNRGRRNQPQHF. The CDR3 coding sequence is TGTGCCAGCAGAGACCAGAACAGGGGGCGCCGGAATCAGCCCCAGCATTTT.

The rearrangement links TRBV28 to TRBJ1-1, with D uncertain. Germline-derived CDR1 and CDR2 are MDHEN and SYDVKM. The CDR3 contains 11 residues. V was trimmed by 5 bases and J by 8 bases, leaving 9 bases between them. CDR3 sequence reads: CASSLRLEAFF. For the CDR3, the DNA is TGTGCCAGCAGTCTCCGACTAGAAGCTTTCTTT.

The chain has TRBV5-5 and TRBJ1-3; 12 positions match TRBD1. Germline-derived CDR1 and CDR2 are SGHKS and YYEKEE (reference sequence). V shed 4 bases, J shed 0 bases, and the junction held 14 bases outside the gene matches. This CDR3 spans 20 amino acids. CDR3 sequence reads: CASSPRFGTGGQSSGNTIYF. The CDR3 DNA reads as TGTGCCAGCAGCCCCCGTTTTGGGACAGGGGGCCAGAGCTCTGGAAACACCATATATTTT.

This chain joins TRBV28 and TRBJ2-3, with 7 bases fitting TRBD1. Germline CDR1 MDHEN, CDR2 SYDVKM. This CDR3 comprises 19 residues. Germline trimming cut 4 bases from V and 0 bases from J; bases unmatched to any gene: 16. The CDR3 loop reads CASSSYKYRGDPSTDTQYF. The CDR3 coding sequence is TGTGCCAGCAGTTCCTATAAATACAGGGGCGACCCTAGCACAGATACGCAGTATTTT. Full variable domain (outside the CDR3, taken from reference TRBV28 and TRBJ2-3): DVKVTQSSRYLVKRTGEKVFLECVQDMDHENMFWYRQDPGLGLRLIYFSYDVKMKEKGDIPEGYSVSREKKERFSLILESASTNQTSMYLCASSSYKYRGDPSTDTQYFGPGTRLTVL.

The genes are TRBV7-2 and TRBJ2-3; 8 bases align to TRBD2. Trimming took 5 bases from V and 2 from J; bases not matched to a gene: 6. Germline CDR1 is SGHTA and CDR2 is FQGNSA. This CDR3 is 15 amino acids long. CDR3 in amino acids: CASSHTSGDTDTQYF. The CDR3 DNA follows: TGTGCCAGCAGCCATACTAGCGGTGACACAGATACGCAGTATTTT.